These 20 T cell receptor beta chains were all obtained from the same sample, sequenced in a study of T cell changes during pregnancy in multiple sclerosis (dated by TCRdb to 2018 to 2020). The library came from the immunoSEQ multiplex PCR assay. TCRdb obtained this table from immuneACCESS and retained in-frame rearrangements with V and J assigned. These tables miss some clones; where compared with another copy, unresolved V genes account for less than half of the shortfall, and the remainder is unexplained. This sample comprises 50,000 to 60,000 clones, about 90% of them detected only once. Jointly, the top ten make up around 0.16% of the sample. Specimen: CD4+ T cells from peripheral blood mononuclear cells, collected after pregnancy. The receptors stem from a female donor in good health, enrolled as a control in a pregnancy study.

The chain couples TRBV7-2 to TRBJ2-7, with TRBD2 matching over 8 bases. The germline CDR1 and CDR2 sequences are SGHTA and FQGNSA. This CDR3 region has 15 residues. V trimming: 6 bases; J trimming: 1 base; junction bases outside the gene matches: 8. CDR3 sequence reads: CASRPPGLVSYEQYF. CDR3 sequence (DNA): TGTGCCAGCAGACCCCCGGGACTAGTTTCCTACGAGCAGTACTTC.

The rearrangement uses TRBV29-1 and TRBJ1-2, with 12 bases identical to TRBD1. Trimming removed 4 bases from V and 3 bases from J; junction bases left unmatched: 3. The CDR3 has 14 residues. Germline V lookup: CDR1 SQVTM, CDR2 ANQGSEA. Here the CDR3 reads CSVGGTGGYYGYTF. As DNA, the CDR3 is TGCAGCGTTGGCGGGACAGGGGGCTACTATGGCTACACCTTC.

This sequence joins TRBV20-1 and TRBJ1-2, with a tentative D call TRBD1 (5 bases). CDR1 is DFQATT, CDR2 SNEGSKA, per germline (reference sequence). Trimming stripped 5 bases from V and 7 bases from J, with 11 bases between. The CDR3 length is 11 residues. Written as DNA, the CDR3 is TGCAGTGCTGGGGCCGACTCTGGCTACACCTTC. Protein: CSAGADSGYTF.

This chain links TRBV4-3 with TRBJ1-4; TRBD1 is a possible D gene (6 bases). Germline V gives CDR1 LGHNA, CDR2 YSLEER. The CDR3 contains 14 residues. Trimming left V 1 base short and J 6 bases short, with 9 bases between. CDR3 DNA sequence: TGCGCCAGCAGCCAAGGCCAGGGGTATGAAAAACTGTTTTTT. Its protein product is CASSQGQGYEKLFF.

V and J are TRBV2 and TRBJ2-7, with D possibly matching TRBD1 (5 bases). The CDR3 is made up of 11 amino acids. The germline CDR1 and CDR2 sequences are SNHLY and FYNNEI. The V and J ends lost 8 bases and 6 bases respectively, with 11 bases between them. The CDR3 region has the DNA TGTGCCAGCCGACAGTCAGTCGAGCAGTACTTC. Amino acid sequence: CASRQSVEQYF.

V gene TRBV19 combines with J gene TRBJ1-2; 12 nucleotides agree with TRBD1. CDR1 and CDR2 from the germline V gene are LNHDA and SQIVND (reference sequence). V gave up 4 bases and J gave up 5 bases; unmatched junction bases: 8. This CDR3 contains 16 residues. This CDR3 is CASSKPGQGAQYGYTF. Here the CDR3 DNA reads TGTGCCAGTAGTAAGCCGGGACAGGGGGCGCAATATGGCTACACCTTC.

The chain uses TRBV7-2 and TRBJ1-6; D not certain. V dropped 5 bases and J dropped 7 bases, with 15 bases sitting between them. There are 15 residues in the CDR3. Germline V gene lookup returns CDR1 SGHTA and CDR2 FQGNSA. DNA of the CDR3: TGTGCCAGCAGCCCCCGACCCCTACAGAATTCACCCCTCCACTTT. Translating gives CASSPRPLQNSPLHF.

The CDR3 region is CASSPGGGLDGYTF. CDR3 nucleotide sequence: TGTGCCAGCTCACCTGGGGGCGGACTTGATGGCTACACCTTC. The gene calls are TRBV18 and TRBJ1-2, with D perhaps matching TRBD1 (6 bases). Trimming cost V 3 bases and J 6 bases, with 14 bases left between them. Germline V gene lookup returns CDR1 KGHSH and CDR2 LQKENI. This CDR3 has 14 amino acids. The variable domain in full, completed from reference TRBV18 and TRBJ1-2, reads NAGVMQNPRHLVRRRGQEARLRCSPMKGHSHVYWYRQLPEEGLKFMVYLQKENIIDESGMPKERFSAEFPKEGPSILRIQQVVRGDSAAYFCASSPGGGLDGYTFGSGTRLTVV.

The V call is TRBV5-1, the J call TRBJ2-2, with 8 positions matching TRBD2. After removal of 4 bases from V and 0 bases from J, the junction contained 14 bases not matched to a gene. The CDR3 sequence is 19 residues long. The germline CDR1 and CDR2 sequences are SGHRS and YFSETQ. For the CDR3, the DNA is TGCGCCAGCAGCACTGCCGCCGGGACTAGATCGTCGAACACCGGGGAGCTGTTTTTT. As protein: CASSTAAGTRSSNTGELFF.

This clone appeared a single time. The V and J genes are TRBV7-2 and TRBJ2-5; D is unresolved. The germline V gene encodes CDR1 SGHTA and CDR2 FQGNSA. The CDR3 is 11 amino acids. Trimming removed 4 bases from V and 5 bases from J, with 5 bases in between. DNA of the CDR3: TGTGCCAGCAGCTCGTATGAGACCCAGTACTTC. This gives the protein CASSSYETQYF.

The gene calls are TRBV18 and TRBJ1-5; possible D gene TRBD1, 6 bases. The CDR3 extends over 15 amino acids. Germline V gives CDR1 KGHSH, CDR2 LQKENI. Trimming pared 0 bases from V and 6 bases from J, leaving 12 bases between. The CDR3 region has the DNA TGTGCCAGCTCACCACCCACAGGGTACGGTCAGCCCCAGCATTTT. Translating gives CASSPPTGYGQPQHF.

The rearrangement links TRBV6-5 to TRBJ1-2; D call uncertain. The V gene lost 5 bases and the J gene lost 4 bases, with 14 bases spanning the gap. This CDR3 region has 14 residues. In germline, CDR1 is MNHEY, CDR2 SVGAGI. The CDR3 sequence: CASSNLRESYGYTF. The CDR3 DNA follows: TGTGCCAGCAGTAACCTGAGGGAGAGCTATGGCTACACCTTC.

This chain links TRBV7-8 with TRBJ2-3; D is possibly TRBD1 (6 bases). CDR3 length equals 14 residues. Germline CDR1 is SGHVS and CDR2 is FQNEAQ. The V and J ends lost 5 bases and 0 bases respectively, with 9 bases between them. The CDR3 region is CASSPDRSTDTQYF. Written as DNA, the CDR3 is TGTGCCAGCAGCCCTGACAGGAGCACAGATACGCAGTATTTT.

The chain is built from TRBV6-6 and TRBJ2-7, with D unresolved. V was clipped by 4 bases and J by 4 bases, with 8 bases between them. The CDR3 covers 12 residues. Germline lookup yields CDR1 MNHNY and CDR2 SVGAGI (reference sequence). CDR3 sequence reads: CASSFPNYEQYF. In nucleotides, the CDR3 is TGTGCCAGCAGTTTCCCCAATTACGAGCAGTACTTC.

The chain employs TRBV9 and TRBJ2-7; the match to TRBD1 covers 8 bases. Trimming removed 0 bases from V and 3 bases from J; junction bases left unmatched: 5. This CDR3 contains 15 residues. Germline CDR1 SGDLS, CDR2 YYNGEE. The CDR3 DNA sequence: TGTGCCAGCAGCGTAGCGGGACAGGCCGACTACGAGCAGTACTTC. Residues: CASSVAGQADYEQYF.

The chain recombines TRBV5-4 with TRBJ2-7, with 11 positions matching TRBD1. The CDR3 runs to 15 residues. Germline CDR1 and CDR2: SGHNT and YYREEE (reference sequence). V lost 4 bases, J lost 3 bases, and 6 bases stayed unmatched. CDR3 loop: CASSRTGGVVYEQYF. The CDR3 DNA is TGTGCCAGCAGCCGGACAGGGGGCGTTGTCTACGAGCAGTACTTC.

The rearrangement links TRBV29-1 to TRBJ2-7, with 7 bases lining up with TRBD1. This CDR3 contains 18 residues. Germline CDR1 is SQVTM and CDR2 is ANQGSEA. The junction had 21 bases not matched to a gene; V was cut back by 3 bases and J by 4 bases. CDR3 amino acids: CSVDPDRERGTEVYEQYF. The CDR3 nucleotides read TGCAGCGTTGACCCAGACAGGGAAAGGGGGACGGAGGTTTACGAGCAGTACTTC.

The chain employs TRBV14 and TRBJ2-5; 7 positions match TRBD2. Germline trimming cut 4 bases from V and 2 bases from J; bases unmatched to any gene: 10. Per germline, CDR1 SGHDN and CDR2 FVKESK. There are 16 residues in the CDR3. CDR3 nucleotide sequence: TGTGCCAGCAGCCTCGCCCGGTCTAGCGGACAAGAGACCCAGTACTTC. Protein sequence: CASSLARSSGQETQYF.

This sequence joins TRBV6-5 and TRBJ2-3; 7 bases line up with TRBD2. The junction had 10 bases not matched to a gene; V was cut back by 6 bases and J by 4 bases. The CDR3 is 15 residues long. Per the germline V gene, CDR1 is MNHEY and CDR2 is SVGAGI. The DNA of the CDR3 is TGTGCCAGCAGCCTAGGGAGGGGAATCCCAGATACGCAGTATTTT. Translated: CASSLGRGIPDTQYF.

V gene TRBV2 combines with J gene TRBJ1-1; D gene unclear. The V end lost 7 bases, the J end lost 1 base, and 16 bases lay between the germline ends. The CDR3 is 15 residues long. Germline V gene data show CDR1 as SNHLY and CDR2 as FYNNEI. CDR3 DNA: TGTGCCAGCACCCTGGTTATGGCGGAGAACACTGAAGCTTTCTTT. Translation: CASTLVMAENTEAFF.